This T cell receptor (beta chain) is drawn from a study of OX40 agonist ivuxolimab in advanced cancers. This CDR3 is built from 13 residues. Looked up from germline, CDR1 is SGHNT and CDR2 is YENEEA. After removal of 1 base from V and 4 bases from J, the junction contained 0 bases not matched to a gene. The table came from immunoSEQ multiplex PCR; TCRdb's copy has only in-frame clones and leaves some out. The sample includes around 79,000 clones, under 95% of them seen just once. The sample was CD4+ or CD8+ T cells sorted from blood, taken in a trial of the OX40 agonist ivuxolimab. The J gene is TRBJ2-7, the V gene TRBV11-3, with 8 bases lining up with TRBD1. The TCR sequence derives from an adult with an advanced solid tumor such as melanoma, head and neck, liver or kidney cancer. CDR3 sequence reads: CASSLGTGYEQYF. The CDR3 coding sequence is TGTGCCAGCAGCTTAGGGACAGGGTACGAGCAGTACTTC.